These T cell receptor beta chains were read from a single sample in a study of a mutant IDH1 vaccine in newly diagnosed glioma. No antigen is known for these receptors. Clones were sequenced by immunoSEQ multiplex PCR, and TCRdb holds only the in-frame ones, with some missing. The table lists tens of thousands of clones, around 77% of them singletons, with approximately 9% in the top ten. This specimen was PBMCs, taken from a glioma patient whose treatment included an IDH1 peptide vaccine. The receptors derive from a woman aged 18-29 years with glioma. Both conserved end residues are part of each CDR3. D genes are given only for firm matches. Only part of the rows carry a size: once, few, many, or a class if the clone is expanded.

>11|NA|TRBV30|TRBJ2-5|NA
TGTGCCTGGAGTGTACTGGAGACCCAGTACTTC
CAWSVLETQYF
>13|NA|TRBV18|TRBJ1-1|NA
TGTGCCAGCTCAACGACAGGGAACACTGAAGCTTTCTTT
CASSTTGNTEAFF
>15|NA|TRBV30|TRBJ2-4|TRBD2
TGTGCCTGGAGAGGGACCGGGACTAGCGGGGCCGGGATCTACTTC
CAWRGTGTSGAGIYF
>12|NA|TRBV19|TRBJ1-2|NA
TGTGCCAGTAGTATCGGGGACATTGGCTACACCTTC
CASSIGDIGYTF
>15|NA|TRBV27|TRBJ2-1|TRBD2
TGTGCCAGCAGCCCAGGGACTAGCGGGTACAATGAGCAGTTCTTC
CASSPGTSGYNEQFF
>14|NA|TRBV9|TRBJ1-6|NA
TGTGCCAGCAGCGTAGGGCCCACTGGTTCACCCCTCCACTTT
CASSVGPTGSPLHF
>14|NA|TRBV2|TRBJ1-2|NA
TGTGCCAGCAGTGAAGGTTCCTTTGCGGGTGGCTACACCTTC
CASSEGSFAGGYTF
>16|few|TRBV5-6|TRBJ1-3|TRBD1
TGTGCCAGCAGGCAACAGTGGGACAGCTCTGGAAACACCATATATTTT
CASRQQWDSSGNTIYF
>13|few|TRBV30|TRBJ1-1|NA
TGTGCCTTCCAAAGGGGGATGAACACTGAAGCTTTCTTT
CAFQRGMNTEAFF
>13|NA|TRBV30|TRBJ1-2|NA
TGTGCCTGGAGGTGGAACACTAACTATGGCTACACCTTC
CAWRWNTNYGYTF
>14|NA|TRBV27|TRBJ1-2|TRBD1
TGTGCCAGCAGTTGGACAGGTTCTAACTATGGCTACACCTTC
CASSWTGSNYGYTF
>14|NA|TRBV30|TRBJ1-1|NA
TGTGCCTGGAGTGGTGGGCCCCTAGGGGTTGAAGCTTTCTTT
CAWSGGPLGVEAFF
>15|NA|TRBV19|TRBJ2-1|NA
TGTGCCAGTAGTATAGATCCGGGAAGAAACAATGAGCAGTTCTTC
CASSIDPGRNNEQFF
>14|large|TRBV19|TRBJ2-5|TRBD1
TGTGCCAGTAGGATGACAGGGGGTTCGGAGACCCAGTACTTC
CASRMTGGSETQYF
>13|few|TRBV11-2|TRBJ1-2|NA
TGTGCCAGCAGCTTACCATTTCGGAGTGGCTACACCTTC
CASSLPFRSGYTF
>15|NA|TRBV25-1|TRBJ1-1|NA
TGTGCCAGCAGTGATCGGGGGGCGTGGAACACTGAAGCTTTCTTT
CASSDRGAWNTEAFF
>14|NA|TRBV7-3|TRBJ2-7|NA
TGTGCCAGCAGCTTAACGGTCGGCTCCTACGAGCAGTACTTC
CASSLTVGSYEQYF
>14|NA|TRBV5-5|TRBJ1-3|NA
TGTGCCAGCAGTTTCGACAGCTCTGGAAACACCATATATTTT
CASSFDSSGNTIYF
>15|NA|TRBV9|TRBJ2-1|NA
TGTGCCAGCAGCGTAGACGGATCACCCTACAATGAGCAGTTCTTC
CASSVDGSPYNEQFF
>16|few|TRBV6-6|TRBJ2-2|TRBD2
TGTGCCAGCAGTTACTCGACTAGCGGGGACACCGGGGAGCTGTTTTTT
CASSYSTSGDTGELFF
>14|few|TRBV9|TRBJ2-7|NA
TGTGCCAGCAGCGTAGCCAGCGCCACCTACGAGCAGTACTTC
CASSVASATYEQYF
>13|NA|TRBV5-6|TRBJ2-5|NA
TGTGCCAGCAGGGCCAGACGCCAAGAGACCCAGTACTTC
CASRARRQETQYF
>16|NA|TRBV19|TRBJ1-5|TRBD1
TGTGCCAGTAGTATAACACGGGACAGGAGCAATCAGCCCCAGCATTTT
CASSITRDRSNQPQHF
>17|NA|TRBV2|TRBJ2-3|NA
TGTGCCAGCAGACCAGGCCCGGACCGTACTAGCACAGATACGCAGTATTTT
CASRPGPDRTSTDTQYF
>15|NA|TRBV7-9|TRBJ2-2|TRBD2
TGTGCCAGCACCCGCGGGAGTAGAGTCACCGGGGAGCTGTTTTTT
CASTRGSRVTGELFF
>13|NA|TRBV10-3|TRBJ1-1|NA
TGTGCCATCGGTGAACAGGGAGGAGAGGAGGCTTTCTTT
CAIGEQGGEEAFF
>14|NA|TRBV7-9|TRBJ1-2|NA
TGTGCCAGCAGCTCGCCACAGGGAGACTATGGCTACACCTTC
CASSSPQGDYGYTF
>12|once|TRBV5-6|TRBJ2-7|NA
TGTGCCAGCAGCCGATATACCTACGAGCAGTACTTC
CASSRYTYEQYF
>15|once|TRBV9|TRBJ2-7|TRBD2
TGTGCCAGCAGCGTAGGCGGTAGCGGGAGCTACGAGCAGTACTTC
CASSVGGSGSYEQYF
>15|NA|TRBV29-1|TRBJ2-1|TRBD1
TGCAGCGTGGCTGGACAGGGGGGGTCCTACAATGAGCAGTTCTTC
CSVAGQGGSYNEQFF
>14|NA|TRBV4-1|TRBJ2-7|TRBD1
TGCGCCAGCAGCCCAATGGGACAGTCCTACGAGCAGTACTTC
CASSPMGQSYEQYF
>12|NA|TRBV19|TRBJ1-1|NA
TGTGCCAGCAGCGACAGGAACACTGAAGCTTTCTTT
CASSDRNTEAFF
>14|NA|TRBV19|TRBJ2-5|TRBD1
TGTGCCAGTAGGGTGACAGGGAATGGAGAGACCCAGTACTTC
CASRVTGNGETQYF
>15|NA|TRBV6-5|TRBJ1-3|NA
TGTGCCAGCAGTTACTCTTCGGGGGCAGGAAACACCATATATTTT
CASSYSSGAGNTIYF
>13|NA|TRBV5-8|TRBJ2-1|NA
TGTGCCAGCAGCCCCGGACACAGCTTTGAGCAGTTCTTC
CASSPGHSFEQFF
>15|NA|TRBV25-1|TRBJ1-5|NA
TGTGCCAGCAGTGAACCGGGGGGGGGCAATCAGCCCCAGCATTTT
CASSEPGGGNQPQHF
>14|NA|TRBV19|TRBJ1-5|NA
TGTGCCAGTAGTATGGGGCAATTCAATCAGCCCCAGCATTTT
CASSMGQFNQPQHF
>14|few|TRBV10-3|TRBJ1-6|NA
TGTGCCACGGGACCGGCCTATGATAATTCACCCCTCCACTTT
CATGPAYDNSPLHF
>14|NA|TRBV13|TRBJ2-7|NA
TGTGCCAGCAGCTTATCTGTGGTCTCCTACGAGCAGTACTTC
CASSLSVVSYEQYF
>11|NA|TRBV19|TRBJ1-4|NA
TGTGCCAGTAGTATCGACGAAAAACTGTTTTTT
CASSIDEKLFF
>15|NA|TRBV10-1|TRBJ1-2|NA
TGCGCCAGCAACGGGGGGTCTCCCCCTAACTATGGCTACACCTTC
CASNGGSPPNYGYTF
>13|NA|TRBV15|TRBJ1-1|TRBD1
TGTGCCACCAGCAGAGAGGGACAGTTTGAAGCTTTCTTT
CATSREGQFEAFF
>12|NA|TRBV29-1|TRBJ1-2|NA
TGCAGCGTTGACCCCCAGGGCGGCGGCTACACCTTC
CSVDPQGGGYTF
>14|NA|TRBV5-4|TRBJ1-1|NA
TGTGCCAGCAGCGTCCGAGGGGGGGGCACTGAAGCTTTCTTT
CASSVRGGGTEAFF